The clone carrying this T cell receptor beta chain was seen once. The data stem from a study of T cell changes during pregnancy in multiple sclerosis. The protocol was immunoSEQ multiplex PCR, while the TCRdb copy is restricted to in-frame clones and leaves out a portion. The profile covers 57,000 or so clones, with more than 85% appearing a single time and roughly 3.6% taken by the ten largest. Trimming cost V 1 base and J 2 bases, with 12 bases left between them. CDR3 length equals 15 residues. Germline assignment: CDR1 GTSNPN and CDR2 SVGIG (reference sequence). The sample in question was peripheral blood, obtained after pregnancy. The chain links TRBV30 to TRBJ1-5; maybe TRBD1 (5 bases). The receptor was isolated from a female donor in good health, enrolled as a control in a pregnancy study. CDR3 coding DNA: TGTGCCTGGAGTGGGGGGGTCCGAGGCAATCAGCCCCAGCATTTT. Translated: CAWSGGVRGNQPQHF.